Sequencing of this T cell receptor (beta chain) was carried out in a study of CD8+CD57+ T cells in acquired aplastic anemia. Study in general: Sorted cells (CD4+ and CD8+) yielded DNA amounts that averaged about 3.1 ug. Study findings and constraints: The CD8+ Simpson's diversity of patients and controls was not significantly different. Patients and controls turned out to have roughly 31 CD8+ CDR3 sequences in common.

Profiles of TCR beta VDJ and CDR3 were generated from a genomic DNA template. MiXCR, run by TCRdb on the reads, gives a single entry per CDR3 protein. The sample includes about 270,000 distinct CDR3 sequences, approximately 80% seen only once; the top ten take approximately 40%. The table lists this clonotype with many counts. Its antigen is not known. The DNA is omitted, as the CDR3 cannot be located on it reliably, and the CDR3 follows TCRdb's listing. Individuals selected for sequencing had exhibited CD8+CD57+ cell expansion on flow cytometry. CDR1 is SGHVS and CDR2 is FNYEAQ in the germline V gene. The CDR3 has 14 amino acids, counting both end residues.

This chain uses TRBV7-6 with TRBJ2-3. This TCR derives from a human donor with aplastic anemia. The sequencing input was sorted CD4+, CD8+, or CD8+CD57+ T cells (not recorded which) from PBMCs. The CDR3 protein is CASSLAPTDTQYFF.